This T cell receptor (beta chain) was sequenced for a study of T-cell reconstitution after alpha-beta-depleted transplantation in children. Concerning this clonotype itself: The antigen remains undetermined.

Trimming left V 6 bases short and J 12 bases short, with 21 bases between. The CDR3 extends over 14 amino acids. Germline CDR1 is MNHEY and CDR2 is SVGEGT. Overall study results and limits: After transplant, high TCRbeta diversity at day 60 in some patients arose from surviving recipient T cells and thymic progenitors. Diversity and T-cell counts at one year after transplant derived mostly from new T cells. Where alpha-beta T cells came from about two months after transplant was reportedly several hundred expanded graft clones.

As it was prepared, the TCRbeta library received unique molecular identifiers. From the PCR reads, TCRdb called clonotypes with MiXCR, one entry per CDR3 protein. The sample holds 580,000 or so distinct CDR3 sequences, 23% seen once. This TCR was recovered from a boy under three years old who had a stem cell transplant for acute myeloid leukemia, so the T cells may come from the graft donor. The chain carries TRBV6-2 or TRBV6-3 and TRBJ2-4, with D possibly called TRBD1 or TRBD2 (5 bases each). The sequencing used PBMCs, mostly from graft donor cells, collected 360 days after TCRalphabeta/CD19-depleted stem cell transplant. The CDR3 here is CASSEGYASSSQYF. Written as DNA, the CDR3 is TGTGCCAGCAGCGAGGGGTATGCCTCTAGTTCTCAGTACTTC.